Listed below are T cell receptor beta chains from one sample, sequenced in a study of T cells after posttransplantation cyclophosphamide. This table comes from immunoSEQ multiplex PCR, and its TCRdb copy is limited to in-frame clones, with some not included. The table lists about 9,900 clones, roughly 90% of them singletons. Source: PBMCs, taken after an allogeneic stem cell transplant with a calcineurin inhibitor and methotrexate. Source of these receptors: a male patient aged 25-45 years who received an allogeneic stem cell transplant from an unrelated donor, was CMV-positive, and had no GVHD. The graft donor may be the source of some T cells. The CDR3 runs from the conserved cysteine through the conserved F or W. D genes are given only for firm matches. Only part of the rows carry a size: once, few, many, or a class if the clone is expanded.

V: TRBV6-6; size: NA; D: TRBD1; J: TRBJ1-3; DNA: TGTGCCAGCAGCACCGGAAACAGGGGGAAAGGAAACACCATATATTTT; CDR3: CASSTGNRGKGNTIYF
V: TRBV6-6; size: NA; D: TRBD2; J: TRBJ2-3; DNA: TGTGCCAGCAGACTGGGACTAGCGGGGATCACAGATACGCAGTATTTT; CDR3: CASRLGLAGITDTQYF
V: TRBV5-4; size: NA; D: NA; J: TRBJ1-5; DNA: TGTGCCAGCAGCCGGGGGGACAGCAATCAGCCCCAGCATTTT; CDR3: CASSRGDSNQPQHF
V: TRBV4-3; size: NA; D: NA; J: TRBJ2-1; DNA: TGCGCCAGCAGCCAAGTGGCAGGTGGGGGGGCGGGCTACAATGAGCAGTTCTTC; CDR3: CASSQVAGGGAGYNEQFF
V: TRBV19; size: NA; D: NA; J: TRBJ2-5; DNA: TGTGCCAGCAGTACCCCTCAGGGCTGGGGGACCCAGTACTTC; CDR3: CASSTPQGWGTQYF
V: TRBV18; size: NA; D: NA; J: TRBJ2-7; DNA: TGTGCCAGCTCACCTGACAGGCTCCATTCCGCCTACGAGCAGTACTTC; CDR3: CASSPDRLHSAYEQYF
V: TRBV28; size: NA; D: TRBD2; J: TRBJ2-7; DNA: TGTGCCAGCAGTCCAAATTTTGGCGGGAGAAGCCACGAGCAGTACTTC; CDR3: CASSPNFGGRSHEQYF
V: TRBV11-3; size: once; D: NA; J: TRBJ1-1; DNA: TGTGCCAGCAGCTATGTGGGGCAGCTGAACACTGAAGCTTTCTTT; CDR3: CASSYVGQLNTEAFF
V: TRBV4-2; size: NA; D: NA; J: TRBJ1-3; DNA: TGTGCCAGCAGCCAAGATACGGGAGGGTGGGCTAGCACCATATATTTT; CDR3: CASSQDTGGWASTIYF
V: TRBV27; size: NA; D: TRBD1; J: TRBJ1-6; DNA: TGTGCCAGCAGCCGAAACAGGGGGCTTCTTTATAATTCACCCCTCCACTTT; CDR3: CASSRNRGLLYNSPLHF
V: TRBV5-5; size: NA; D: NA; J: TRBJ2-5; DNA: TGTGCCAGCAGCTTGGACAGGGAAGAGACCCAGTACTTC; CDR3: CASSLDREETQYF
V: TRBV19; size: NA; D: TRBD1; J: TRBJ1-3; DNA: TGTGCCAGTAGTAGTCGACAGGGGGCCTCTGGAAACACCATATATTTT; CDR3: CASSSRQGASGNTIYF